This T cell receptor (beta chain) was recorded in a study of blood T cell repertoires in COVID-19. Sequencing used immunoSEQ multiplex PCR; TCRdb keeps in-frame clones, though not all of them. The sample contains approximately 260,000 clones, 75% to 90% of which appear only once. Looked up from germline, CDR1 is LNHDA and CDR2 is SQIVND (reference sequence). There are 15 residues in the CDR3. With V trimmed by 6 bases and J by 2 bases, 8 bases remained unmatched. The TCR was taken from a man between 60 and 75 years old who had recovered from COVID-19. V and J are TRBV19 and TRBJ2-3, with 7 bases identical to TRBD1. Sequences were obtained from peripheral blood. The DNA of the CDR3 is TGTGCCAGTAGCCCCCGGGACAGATACACAGATACGCAGTATTTT. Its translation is CASSPRDRYTDTQYF.